The clone carrying this T cell receptor beta chain has ten or more counts. Its specificity is unknown. The data are from a study of T cells in Graves' hyperthyroidism and ophthalmopathy. Study as a whole: Staff took peripheral blood when the initial diagnosis was made, before any treatment began.

Template material for amplifying TCR beta CDR3 regions consisted of RNA transcripts. Primed by the HTBI set, a first-round RT-PCR was run on the TCR CDR3. TCRdb analysed the multiplex PCR reads with MiXCR anew, one entry per CDR3 protein. The data contain about 680,000 distinct CDR3 sequences, 30% to 40% of them singletons. The CDR3 loop spans 12 amino acids. Trimming removed 5 bases at V and 6 bases at J, with 13 bases between. Germline V gene sequence: CDR1 DFQATT, CDR2 SNEGSKA (reference sequence). General observations from the study: Appearing also in blood were most of the thyroid clonotypes expanded above 0.001.

Graves' hyperthyroidism qualified as stable when ophthalmopathy did not progress within 18 months. This chain connects TRBV20-1 to TRBJ2-5; D may correspond to TRBD1 or TRBD2 (5 bases each). The clonotype was recovered from a woman in her 40s with Graves' hyperthyroidism. Material: blood. CDR3: CSADSGAKTQYF. The CDR3 nucleotides are TGCAGTGCTGACAGCGGTGCTAAGACCCAGTACTTC.